The rows below give T cell receptor beta chains drawn from one sample of a study of T cell responses to AZD1222 COVID-19 vaccine. The assay was immunoSEQ multiplex PCR, and TCRdb's table has in-frame clones only and misses some. The sample's table shows over 120,000 clones. The sequenced sample was peripheral blood. Every receptor here comes from an adult in good health. Both conserved end residues are part of each CDR3. Fields, in order: J gene, D gene, V gene, CDR3 protein, CDR3 DNA. D genes are given only for firm matches.

j_call: TRBJ2-7
d_call: TRBD2
v_call: TRBV3-1/TRBV3-2
cdr3_aa: CASTPGGVRGEQYF
cdr3_nt: TGTGCCAGCACCCCCGGGGGGGTTCGAGGCGAGCAGTACTTC

j_call: TRBJ1-4
d_call: .
v_call: TRBV18
cdr3_aa: CASSPTRAREKLFF
cdr3_nt: TGTGCCAGCTCACCCACCCGAGCAAGGGAAAAACTGTTTTTT

j_call: TRBJ2-3
d_call: TRBD2
v_call: TRBV7-2
cdr3_aa: CASSLGSGGGLADTQYF
cdr3_nt: TGTGCCAGCAGCTTGGGGTCGGGCGGGGGGTTGGCAGATACGCAGTATTTT

j_call: TRBJ1-6
d_call: .
v_call: TRBV13
cdr3_aa: CASSSRPRGFPLHF
cdr3_nt: TGTGCCAGCAGCTCAAGGCCCAGGGGATTTCCCCTCCACTTT

j_call: TRBJ1-4
d_call: .
v_call: TRBV10-3
cdr3_aa: CAIRGGPNEKLFF
cdr3_nt: TGTGCCATACGGGGGGGACCTAATGAAAAACTGTTTTTT

j_call: TRBJ1-1
d_call: .
v_call: TRBV6-5
cdr3_aa: CASRPSRGGNTEAFF
cdr3_nt: TGTGCCAGCAGGCCCAGCAGGGGCGGAAACACTGAAGCTTTCTTT

j_call: TRBJ1-4
d_call: .
v_call: TRBV7-6
cdr3_aa: CASSLVGSLNEKLFF
cdr3_nt: TGTGCCAGCAGCTTAGTGGGGAGCTTGAATGAAAAACTGTTTTTT

j_call: TRBJ2-2
d_call: .
v_call: TRBV7-3
cdr3_aa: CASSFAAGPGELFF
cdr3_nt: TGTGCCAGCAGCTTCGCGGCGGGCCCCGGGGAGCTGTTTTTT

j_call: TRBJ1-5
d_call: .
v_call: TRBV19
cdr3_aa: CASLPGSNQPQHF
cdr3_nt: TGTGCCAGTTTGCCAGGGAGCAATCAGCCCCAGCATTTT

j_call: TRBJ2-7
d_call: TRBD1
v_call: TRBV11-2
cdr3_aa: CASSLTDRDPFYEQYF
cdr3_nt: TGTGCCAGCAGCTTAACGGACAGGGACCCCTTCTACGAGCAGTACTTC

j_call: TRBJ2-2
d_call: .
v_call: TRBV6-1
cdr3_aa: CASSEPWGTGELFF
cdr3_nt: TGTGCCAGCAGTGAACCTTGGGGCACCGGGGAGCTGTTTTTT

j_call: TRBJ2-3
d_call: TRBD2
v_call: TRBV29-1
cdr3_aa: CSVGTWRGAGTSSTDTQYF
cdr3_nt: TGCAGCGTCGGGACGTGGCGGGGGGCCGGGACCAGCAGCACAGATACGCAGTATTTT

j_call: TRBJ1-2
d_call: .
v_call: TRBV5-6
cdr3_aa: CASSSRRVANYGYTF
cdr3_nt: TGTGCCAGCAGCTCAAGACGGGTAGCTAACTATGGCTACACCTTC

j_call: TRBJ2-2
d_call: TRBD2
v_call: TRBV7-2
cdr3_aa: CASSTRLAGGLTGGELFF
cdr3_nt: TGTGCCAGCAGCACCCGACTAGCGGGGGGGCTAACAGGCGGGGAGCTGTTTTTT

j_call: TRBJ2-7
d_call: .
v_call: TRBV28
cdr3_aa: CASREAGGHPFVEQYF
cdr3_nt: TGTGCCAGCAGGGAGGCCGGGGGCCACCCTTTTGTCGAGCAGTACTTC

j_call: TRBJ1-2
d_call: TRBD1
v_call: TRBV9
cdr3_aa: CASSVYDRGRYGYTF
cdr3_nt: TGTGCCAGCAGCGTTTACGACAGGGGACGCTATGGCTACACCTTC

j_call: TRBJ2-1
d_call: .
v_call: TRBV5-6
cdr3_aa: CASSFDSGQRGNEQFF
cdr3_nt: TGTGCCAGCAGCTTCGATTCGGGACAAAGGGGCAATGAGCAGTTCTTC

j_call: TRBJ1-5
d_call: TRBD1
v_call: TRBV5-6
cdr3_aa: CASRMDRARAHNQPQHF
cdr3_nt: TGTGCCAGCAGAATGGACAGGGCCCGAGCTCACAATCAGCCCCAGCATTTT

j_call: TRBJ2-1
d_call: .
v_call: TRBV19
cdr3_aa: CASSMGPLTSSYNEQFF
cdr3_nt: TGTGCCAGTAGTATGGGACCCTTAACAAGCTCCTACAATGAGCAGTTCTTC

j_call: TRBJ1-6
d_call: .
v_call: TRBV6-4
cdr3_aa: CASSLPPGTQKEQNSPLHF
cdr3_nt: TGTGCCAGCAGTCTTCCGCCCGGGACCCAAAAGGAACAGAATTCACCCCTCCACTTT

j_call: TRBJ1-3
d_call: .
v_call: TRBV25-1
cdr3_aa: CASSEHGSGNTIYF
cdr3_nt: TGTGCCAGCAGTGAGCACGGCTCTGGAAACACCATATATTTT

j_call: TRBJ1-1
d_call: TRBD1
v_call: TRBV25-1
cdr3_aa: CASRGQGLNTEAFF
cdr3_nt: TGTGCCAGCAGAGGACAGGGTCTAAACACTGAAGCTTTCTTT

j_call: TRBJ1-5
d_call: .
v_call: TRBV6-2/TRBV6-3
cdr3_aa: CASSYSLQGFISNQPQHF
cdr3_nt: TGTGCCAGCAGTTACTCACTACAGGGTTTTATTAGCAATCAGCCCCAGCATTTT

j_call: TRBJ1-6
d_call: .
v_call: TRBV13
cdr3_aa: CATQQYNSPLHF
cdr3_nt: TGTGCCACCCAACAGTATAATTCACCCCTCCACTTT

j_call: TRBJ1-2
d_call: .
v_call: TRBV24-1
cdr3_aa: CATSDSVRPLGYTF
cdr3_nt: TGTGCCACCAGTGATTCGGTGAGACCGCTTGGCTACACCTTC

j_call: TRBJ2-7
d_call: TRBD1
v_call: TRBV6-6
cdr3_aa: CASLRTGSYEQYF
cdr3_nt: TGTGCCAGCCTAAGGACAGGGAGCTACGAGCAGTACTTC

j_call: TRBJ2-7
d_call: TRBD1
v_call: TRBV18
cdr3_aa: CASSPTGTLTYEQYF
cdr3_nt: TGTGCCAGCTCACCGACAGGGACCCTCACCTACGAGCAGTACTTC